This T cell receptor beta chain is drawn from a study of neoadjuvant nivolumab and ipilimumab in lung cancer. Study details: The combination arm added day-1 ipilimumab 1 mg/kg to nivolumab 3 mg/kg on days 1, 15, 29. Overall study results and limits: Pathologic regression was not significantly tied to TCR clonality. TCR sequencing covered a small number of samples. Resected-tumor TCR richness correlated positively with pretherapy blood richness.

On this clone: Its antigen is not identified.

Per the germline V gene, CDR1 is SGHDT and CDR2 is YYEEEE. V lost 2 bases to trimming and J lost 5 bases, with 13 bases between them. The CDR3 runs 14 residues. The repertoire was sequenced with immunoSEQ multiplex PCR; TCRdb's copy has only in-frame clones and lacks some. The sample contains approximately 31,000 clones, about 92% of which appear only once. The sample in question was peripheral blood, obtained after neoadjuvant nivolumab, alone or with ipilimumab, at or shortly before surgery. V is TRBV5-6 and J is TRBJ2-5; D is uncertain. The receptor was isolated from an adult with non-small cell lung cancer. This CDR3 reads CASSFGLEGETQYF. CDR3 DNA sequence: TGTGCCAGCAGCTTTGGCCTGGAAGGGGAGACCCAGTACTTC.